These T cell receptor beta chains were read from a single sample in a study of blood T cells in healthy people across ages. TCRdb reprocessed the 5' RACE reads with MiXCR, giving one entry per CDR3 protein. This table holds about 1.7 million distinct CDR3 sequences, roughly 27% found once. What was sequenced was blood. The receptors were gathered from a woman aged 30 to 39 in good health. Both conserved end residues are part of each CDR3.

V	J	CDR3
TRBV20-1	TRBJ2-2	CSAREDRAGGELFF
TRBV6-5	TRBJ1-2	CASSTNRGENYGYTF
TRBV10-3	NA	CAISEFTSGHEQYF
TRBV5-1	TRBJ2-7	CASSLQGVYGQYF
TRBV7-2	TRBJ2-7	CASSRGGSGGYEQYF
TRBV2	TRBJ1-6	CASPVPGTPNSPLHF
TRBV20-1	TRBJ1-6	CSASRSTGSYNSPLHF
TRBV27	TRBJ2-7	CAPAVMYSYEQYF
TRBV20-1	TRBJ1-4	CSARTGDFNEKLFF
TRBV27	TRBJ2-5	CASRTSGRQETQYF
TRBV28	TRBJ2-6	CASTGPLGAGANVLTF
TRBV20-1	TRBJ2-1	CSARLSRDQFF
TRBV12-3/TRBV12-4	TRBJ1-2	CASSRGAEGYTF
TRBV20-1	TRBJ1-2	CSAAGGGEGSHRGYTF